These T cell receptor beta chains were read from a single sample in a study of blood T cells in healthy people across ages. Each CDR3 protein is one row after TCRdb ran MiXCR on the 5' RACE reads. The sample lists 1.5 million to 2 million distinct CDR3 sequences, 49% occurring once. The sample consisted of blood. Receptors were obtained from a woman in her thirties or forties in good health. The conserved cysteine and the conserved F or W are not part of the CDR3 here.

j_call,v_call,cdr3_aa
TRBJ2-7,TRBV27,ASSRRGPAGSYEQY
TRBJ2-3,TRBV28,ASSSTGPTDTQY
TRBJ2-5,TRBV6-5,ASTRLAGGPHALY
TRBJ1-1,TRBV15,ATSREGVGYTEAF
TRBJ2-1,TRBV7-2,ASSLDSGTSNEQF
TRBJ2-5,TRBV7-2,ASSPQAGAHQETQY
TRBJ2-5,TRBV24-1,ATSDFWETQY
TRBJ1-2,TRBV9,ASSSSGDRGYT
TRBJ1-5,TRBV20-1,SAPLAWRNQPQH
TRBJ2-4,TRBV4-2,ASSQDLGYIQY
TRBJ2-6,TRBV6-2/TRBV6-3,ASRAVGNSGANVLT
TRBJ1-5,TRBV6-1,ASSVGEVGNQPQH
TRBJ2-3,TRBV6-5,ASSYERGGTDTQY
TRBJ2-1,TRBV29-1,SVGTLIRGQF
TRBJ2-7,TRBV7-9,ASSTSDRPYYEQY
TRBJ2-1,TRBV2,ASSRQGAFDNEQF
TRBJ2-7,TRBV15,TTSRVSGASYEQY
.,TRBV20-1,SARLTPGLAVSYEQY
TRBJ2-3,TRBV12-3/TRBV12-4,ASSLWGDRVGTDTQY
.,TRBV7-9,ASSAGTGGWYEQY